This T cell receptor (beta chain) derives from a study of OX40 agonist ivuxolimab in advanced cancers. For the wider study: Ivuxolimab, which targeted the costimulatory receptor OX40 (CD134), was an agonistic, fully human IgG2 monoclonal antibody. Intravenous ivuxolimab was administered to patients every 2 weeks at six dose levels: 0.01, 0.1, 0.3, 1.5, 3 and 10 mg/kg. Of the approximately 50 patients in dose escalation, some 19 had hepatocellular carcinoma, roughly 15 had melanoma, 9 had renal cell carcinoma and 9 had head and neck cancer. In the dose-escalation cohort, approximately 83% of patients were male, and the mean age was 60 years with a range of about 23 to 79. Prior anti-PD-1, anti-PD-L1 or anti-CTLA-4 therapy was permitted, and checkpoint inhibitors had been received by more than 35% of dose-escalation patients. Partial responses were achieved by three dose-escalation patients, of whom one had hepatocellular carcinoma and two had cutaneous melanoma. Peripheral TCRbeta sequencing was intended to test whether TCR sequence diversity was altered and clonal T-cell expansion was caused by ivuxolimab. The monotherapy dose-escalation portion (N = 52 patients) of the phase I ivuxolimab trial is reported in the paper.

Broader findings and caveats from the paper: In the 0.1-3.0 mg/kg groups, partial responders had among the lowest normalized peripheral clonal expansion, particularly in CD8+ T cells. On average, CD8+ T cells showed more expanded clones than CD4+ T cells after ivuxolimab. The antigen specificity of the peripheral T cells that underwent clonal expansion was not determined. Low levels of normalized T-cell clonal expansion were also seen in some patients who did not respond. At doses from 0.1 to 3.0 mg/kg, clonal expansion was seen in both CD4+ and CD8+ blood T cells between baseline and week 6.

On this clone: No cognate antigen has been identified for it. No base-level quality is on record; no much larger clone is a single base apart.

Reading the germline V gene (reference sequence) gives CDR1 MNHEY and CDR2 SMNVEV. Clipping removes 8 bases from V and 2 bases from J, with 8 as the unmatched junction base count. The CDR3 runs 14 amino acids, cysteine and phenylalanine included. Only the CDR3 DNA is retained, 42 bases long and in frame from the first base. Genomic DNA was extracted from sorted cells for sequencing of the TCRbeta CDR3 region. TCRbeta CDR3 regions were sequenced using the immunoSEQ Assay. TCRdb limited this immuneACCESS table to in-frame rearrangements with V and J called. A share of clones is missing; checked studies link under half to unresolved V genes, and the rest is unexplained. A total of 35,000 to 45,000 clones appear in this sample, approximately 80% of them only once. The ten largest clones add up to roughly a quarter of the sample. Patients with autoimmune disease history or receiving systemic immunosuppression were excluded from the trial. In every dose cohort, peripheral blood was drawn for TCR sequencing at baseline, cycle 4 day 1, and cycle 7 day 1. The samples were taken from a phase I, first-in-human, multicenter, open-label dose-escalation trial of ivuxolimab. The trial enrolled adults with locally advanced or metastatic head and neck squamous cell, hepatocellular, melanoma or renal cell carcinoma. Before TCR sequencing, CD4+ and CD8+ T cells were separately sorted from peripheral blood.

The TCR originated in an adult with an advanced solid tumor such as melanoma, head and neck, liver or kidney cancer. The V and J genes are TRBV27 and TRBJ1-1; 7 bases in the junction line up with TRBD1. Source: CD4+ or CD8+ T cells sorted from blood, taken in a trial of the OX40 agonist ivuxolimab. The CDR3 protein is CASRNWDSNTEAFF. The nucleotide sequence reads as follows: TGTGCCAGCCGTAACTGGGACAGTAACACTGAAGCTTTCTTT.